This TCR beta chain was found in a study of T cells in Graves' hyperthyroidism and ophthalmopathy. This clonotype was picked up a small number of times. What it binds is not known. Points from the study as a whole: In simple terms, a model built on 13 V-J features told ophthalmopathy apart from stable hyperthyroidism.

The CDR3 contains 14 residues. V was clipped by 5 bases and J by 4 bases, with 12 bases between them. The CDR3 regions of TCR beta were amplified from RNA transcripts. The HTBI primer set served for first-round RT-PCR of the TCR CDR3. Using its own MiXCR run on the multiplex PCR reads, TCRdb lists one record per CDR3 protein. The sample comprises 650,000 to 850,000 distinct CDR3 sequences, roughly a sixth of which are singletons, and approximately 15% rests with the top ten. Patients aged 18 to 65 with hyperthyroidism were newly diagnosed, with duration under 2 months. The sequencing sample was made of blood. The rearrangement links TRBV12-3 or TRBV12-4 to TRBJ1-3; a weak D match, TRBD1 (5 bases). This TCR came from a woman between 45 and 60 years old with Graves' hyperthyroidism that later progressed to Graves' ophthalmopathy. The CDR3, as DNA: TGTGCCAGCAGTGCACAGGAGTTAGGAAACACCATATATTTT. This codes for CASSAQELGNTIYF.